The 15 T cell receptor beta chains reported below all come from one sample, sequenced in a study of beta chain features in type 1 diabetes (dated by TCRdb to about 2018). The full study reports these points: A moderate but significant shortening of TCRB CDR3 length was observed in type 1 diabetes patients in all four CD4+ subsets.

These TCRs' antigens remain unknown. Receptor libraries were prepared by the immunoSEQ multiplex PCR assay. All of the isolated RNA was reverse transcribed with the High Capacity cDNA Reverse Transcription Kit, so expressed TCRB transcripts were sequenced. Entries here come from immuneACCESS through TCRdb and include only in-frame sequences with V and J called. Some clones fail to appear in such tables; in the studies checked, an unresolved V gene covers under half of the shortfall, and the cause of the remainder is unknown. Present in this sample are about 260,000 clones, roughly 20% of which were seen just once. Together, the top ten hold around 0.03% of the sample. What was sequenced was naive CD4+ T cells from blood. The sample's cell subset or site label, decoded: true naive CD4+ T cells. The origin of the receptors is a woman in her thirties or forties with type 1 diabetes.

This clone was seen a few times. The chain is built from TRBV10-3 and TRBJ2-7, with D unclear. CDR3 length: 12 amino acids. Germline lookup yields CDR1 ENHRY and CDR2 SYGVKD. Deletions cut 6 bases from V and 1 base from J, with 7 bases between. The CDR3 nucleotides read TGTGCCATCAGACAGACATCCTACGAGCAGTACTTC. This codes for CAIRQTSYEQYF.

The chain uses TRBV30 and TRBJ1-5, with D unresolved. There are 14 residues in the CDR3. V lost 1 base and J 0 bases, leaving 7 bases between the germline ends. Germline lookup yields CDR1 GTSNPN and CDR2 SVGIG (reference sequence). CDR3 residues: CAWSALYSNQPQHF. The CDR3 nucleotides are TGTGCCTGGAGTGCACTGTATAGCAATCAGCCCCAGCATTTT.

The gene calls are TRBV9 and TRBJ1-2; TRBD1 matches at 7 bases. Losses at the gene ends were 4 bases for V and 2 bases for J; bases not matched to a gene: 5. Per germline, CDR1 SGDLS and CDR2 YYNGEE. The CDR3 sequence is 14 residues long. DNA for the CDR3: TGTGCCAGCAGCCGACAGGGTCAGAACTATGGCTACACCTTC. Protein product: CASSRQGQNYGYTF. Full variable domain (outside the CDR3, taken from reference TRBV9 and TRBJ1-2): DSGVTQTPKHLITATGQRVTLRCSPRSGDLSVYWYQQSLDQGLQFLIQYYNGEERAKGNILERFSAQQFPDLHSELNLSSLELGDSALYFCASSRQGQNYGYTFGSGTRLTVV.

This clone has just a few counts. This chain's CDR3 is CASSPWTNNIQYF. CDR3 nucleotide sequence: TGTGCCAGCAGTCCCTGGACTAATAACATTCAGTACTTC. V is TRBV28 and J is TRBJ2-4; possible D gene TRBD2, 6 bases. CDR3 length: 13 amino acids. V was pared by 5 bases and J by 7 bases, with 12 bases between. CDR1 MDHEN and CDR2 SYDVKM come from the germline V gene.

V and J are TRBV6-1 and TRBJ2-5, with D possibly TRBD2 on 8 matching bases. The V and J ends lost 7 bases and 5 bases respectively, with 20 bases between them. This CDR3 has 15 residues. Germline V CDR1 and CDR2: MNHNS, SASEGT. CDR3 region: CASKMGTAGEETQYF. The CDR3 coding sequence is TGTGCCAGCAAAATGGGGACAGCGGGGGAGGAGACCCAGTACTTC.

The chain links TRBV7-2 to TRBJ2-1, with 8 bases matching TRBD2. The CDR3 has 16 residues. Germline values: CDR1 SGHTA, CDR2 FQGNSA. V lost 5 bases, J lost 2 bases, and 8 bases stayed unmatched. In DNA, the CDR3 is TGTGCCAGCAGCCCCTATACTAGCGGCACCTACAATGAGCAGTTCTTC. Protein: CASSPYTSGTYNEQFF.

This chain uses TRBV7-3 with TRBJ2-7; 10 bases match TRBD1. This CDR3 has 15 amino acids. In germline, CDR1 is SGHTA, CDR2 FQGTGA. With 9 bases clipped from V and 5 bases from J, the junction kept 13 bases outside the gene matches. The chain's CDR3 is CASSFSGQGTDEQYF. CDR3 coding DNA: TGTGCCAGTTCCTTTTCGGGACAGGGGACCGACGAGCAGTACTTC.

The sample holds a few counts of this clone. The rearrangement joins TRBV30 to TRBJ1-1; D possibly corresponds to TRBD1 (5 bases). V was trimmed by 2 bases and J by 10 bases, leaving 14 bases between them. The CDR3 is 12 amino acids. CDR1 is GTSNPN, CDR2 SVGIG, per germline (reference sequence). DNA for the CDR3: TGTGCCTGGAGTACACCCGGGGGGAGAGCTTTCTTT. Translated, it gives CAWSTPGGRAFF.

This clone has more than one count but fewer than ten. Other nucleotide sequences in the sample specify the same CDR3. The J gene is TRBJ1-1, the V gene TRBV5-1; the D is unclear. In germline, CDR1 is SGHRS, CDR2 YFSETQ. The CDR3 runs to 13 residues. Between the trimmed V and J ends, which lost 3 bases and 0 bases, there was a span of 6 bases. The chain's CDR3 is CASSSTLNTEAFF. The CDR3 nucleotides are TGCGCCAGCAGCTCGACATTGAACACTGAAGCTTTCTTT. Filled out from reference TRBV5-1 and TRBJ1-1, the complete variable domain reads KAGVTQTPRYLIKTRGQQVTLSCSPISGHRSVSWYQQTPGQGLQFLFEYFSETQRNKGNFPGRFSGRQFSNSRSEMNVSTLELGDSALYLCASSSTLNTEAFFGQGTRLTVV.

This clone was seen a few times. The chain is built from TRBV28 and TRBJ1-2, with D uncertain. This CDR3 region has 12 residues. Germline V gene lookup returns CDR1 MDHEN and CDR2 SYDVKM. The ends were cut back, 5 bases at V and 10 bases at J, with 14 bases in the middle. CDR3 region: CASSLVYSPYTF. CDR3 DNA: TGTGCCAGCAGTCTCGTATACTCTCCCTACACCTTC.

This clone was observed a few times. In DNA, the CDR3 is TGCAGTGCTACGGTACGCTATGGCTACACCTTC. Protein: CSATVRYGYTF. This chain uses TRBV20-1 with TRBJ1-2; no definite D call. V was clipped by 4 bases and J by 4 bases, with 7 bases between them. There are 11 residues in the CDR3. Germline lookup yields CDR1 DFQATT and CDR2 SNEGSKA (reference sequence).

The chain combines TRBV5-1 with TRBJ1-2; 9 bases match TRBD1. The length of the CDR3 is 14 residues. Looked up from germline, CDR1 is SGHRS and CDR2 is YFSETQ. J was trimmed by 5 bases and V by 5 bases; bases with no gene match: 7. The CDR3 coding sequence is TGCGCCAGCAGTCTCGGACAGGGGTCGTATGGCTACACCTTC. It codes for CASSLGQGSYGYTF.

The rearrangement links TRBV27 to TRBJ2-3, with D hard to call. V lost 6 bases, J lost 2 bases, and 9 bases lay in between. The CDR3 totals 13 residues. CDR1 and CDR2 (germline): MNHEY, SMNVEV (reference sequence). The CDR3 loop is CASSPLHTDTQYF. In DNA form, the CDR3 reads TGTGCCAGCAGCCCACTTCACACAGATACGCAGTATTTT.

V and J are TRBV7-9 and TRBJ1-4; D is undetermined. The CDR3 length is 16 residues. The germline gives CDR1 SEHNR, CDR2 FQNEAQ (reference sequence). V dropped 5 bases and J dropped 2 bases, with 15 bases sitting between them. The chain's CDR3 is CASSPHEGRTNEKLFF. The DNA of the CDR3 is TGTGCCAGCAGCCCCCATGAAGGGAGGACTAATGAAAAACTGTTTTTT.

This chain connects TRBV5-1 to TRBJ2-7; 7 bases are shared with TRBD2. The CDR3 contains 14 residues. V lost 4 bases to trimming and J lost 6 bases; unmatched junction nucleotides: 10. Looked up from germline, CDR1 is SGHRS and CDR2 is YFSETQ. As DNA, the CDR3 is TGCGCCAGCAGCCCCCGGGGGAGGGAGGCCGAGCAGTACTTC. Translation: CASSPRGREAEQYF.